In its sample, the clone carrying this T cell receptor (beta chain) was seen a few times. The data were obtained in a study of blood T cells in healthy people across ages. V lost 8 bases and J lost 6; bases outside the gene matches: 14. The CDR3 length is 15 residues. Germline V gene data show CDR1 as DFQATT and CDR2 as SNEGSKA (reference sequence). Sample-barcoded 5' priming and a J-beta primer mix drove a second PCR of roughly 7 to 11 cycles. TCRdb processed the 5' RACE reads anew with MiXCR; each CDR3 protein has one entry. This sample has more than 600,000 distinct CDR3 sequences, with 20% to 25% found just once. These sequences were also reported in another study, on T cells of mothers and their children. That work adds: M1S, a second-PCR primer, added sample barcodes and 2-4 random nucleotides.

The sequenced sample consisted of blood. This sequence originates from a boy between 5 and 17 years old in good health. The rearrangement joins TRBV20-1 to TRBJ2-1; 9 positions agree with TRBD2. CDR3 amino acids: CSLLYGTSRGNEQFF. CDR3 bases: TGCAGTTTACTTTACGGGACTAGCAGGGGCAATGAGCAGTTCTTC.